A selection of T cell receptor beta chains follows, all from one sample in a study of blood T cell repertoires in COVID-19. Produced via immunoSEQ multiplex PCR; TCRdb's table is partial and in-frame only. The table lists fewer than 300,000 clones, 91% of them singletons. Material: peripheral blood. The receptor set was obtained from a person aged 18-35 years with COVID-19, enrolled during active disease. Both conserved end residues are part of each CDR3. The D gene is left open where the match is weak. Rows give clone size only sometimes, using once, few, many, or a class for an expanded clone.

CDR3 DNA: TGTGCCAGCAGCCCCCCGGGAACGGACACTGAAGCTTTCTTT
CDR3 protein: CASSPPGTDTEAFF
clone size: .
D gene: .
V gene: TRBV5-6
J gene: TRBJ1-1

CDR3 DNA: TGCGCCAGCAGCCCGGGGCCGGGAGCCACTGAAGCTTTCTTT
CDR3 protein: CASSPGPGATEAFF
clone size: .
D gene: .
V gene: TRBV5-1
J gene: TRBJ1-1

CDR3 DNA: TGTGCCAGCAGACCGGGGGGGGCGAACACTGAAGCTTTCTTT
CDR3 protein: CASRPGGANTEAFF
clone size: .
D gene: .
V gene: TRBV3-1/TRBV3-2
J gene: TRBJ1-1

CDR3 DNA: TGCGCCAGCAGCCAAGGGGACATAAACACAGATACGCAGTATTTT
CDR3 protein: CASSQGDINTDTQYF
clone size: once
D gene: .
V gene: TRBV4-3
J gene: TRBJ2-3

CDR3 DNA: TGCGCCAGCAGCTCGGACGAGGACAGGGGAGGCGAAAAACTGTTTTTT
CDR3 protein: CASSSDEDRGGEKLFF
clone size: .
D gene: TRBD1
V gene: TRBV5-1
J gene: TRBJ1-4

CDR3 DNA: TGTGCCAGCAGCTTAAACTTAGGACTAGCGGGAGGGCGCACAGATACGCAGTATTTT
CDR3 protein: CASSLNLGLAGGRTDTQYF
clone size: .
D gene: TRBD2
V gene: TRBV7-2
J gene: TRBJ2-3

CDR3 DNA: TGTGCCAGTAGTATCAGGACAGGGGCCAATGAGCAGTTCTTC
CDR3 protein: CASSIRTGANEQFF
clone size: .
D gene: TRBD1
V gene: TRBV19
J gene: TRBJ2-1

CDR3 DNA: TGTGCCAGCAGCCCAGAGCGACTAGCGGGGCCAGATACGCAGTATTTT
CDR3 protein: CASSPERLAGPDTQYF
clone size: .
D gene: TRBD2
V gene: TRBV7-8
J gene: TRBJ2-3

CDR3 DNA: TGTGCCAGCAGCCGGACAGGGTCTTATAGCAATCAGCCCCAGCATTTT
CDR3 protein: CASSRTGSYSNQPQHF
clone size: .
D gene: TRBD1
V gene: TRBV7-2
J gene: TRBJ1-5

CDR3 DNA: TGTGCCAGCAGTTACTCACTAGCGGGAGGAGATACGCAGTATTTT
CDR3 protein: CASSYSLAGGDTQYF
clone size: .
D gene: TRBD2
V gene: TRBV6-5
J gene: TRBJ2-3

CDR3 DNA: TGTGCCAGCCGGGTCGGGGTAGGAGATACGCAGTATTTT
CDR3 protein: CASRVGVGDTQYF
clone size: .
D gene: .
V gene: TRBV27
J gene: TRBJ2-3

CDR3 DNA: TGTGCCAGCAGCGGCGGACTAGACTACACAGATACGCAGTATTTT
CDR3 protein: CASSGGLDYTDTQYF
clone size: .
D gene: TRBD2
V gene: TRBV5-4
J gene: TRBJ2-3

CDR3 DNA: TGTGCCAGCAGGCCCCGGGAAGGTGGAGGCTACGAGCAGTACTTC
CDR3 protein: CASRPREGGGYEQYF
clone size: .
D gene: .
V gene: TRBV7-6
J gene: TRBJ2-7

CDR3 DNA: TGTGCCAGCAGTTTACCACTAGCGGGAGTGGGGTTCACAGATACGCAGTATTTT
CDR3 protein: CASSLPLAGVGFTDTQYF
clone size: .
D gene: TRBD2
V gene: TRBV28
J gene: TRBJ2-3

CDR3 DNA: TGCAGTGCTAGTGCGGGAGGGCCAATAGATACGCAGTATTTT
CDR3 protein: CSASAGGPIDTQYF
clone size: .
D gene: TRBD2
V gene: TRBV20-1
J gene: TRBJ2-3

CDR3 DNA: TGTGCCAGCAGCTTATCGCCTAGCGCAGATACGCAGTATTTT
CDR3 protein: CASSLSPSADTQYF
clone size: once
D gene: .
V gene: TRBV7-9
J gene: TRBJ2-3

CDR3 DNA: TGTGCCAGCAGCCCTAGCTACGAGCAGTACTTC
CDR3 protein: CASSPSYEQYF
clone size: few
D gene: .
V gene: TRBV11-2
J gene: TRBJ2-7

CDR3 DNA: TGTGCCAGCAGCGTAGCTAGCGGGAGCGGAGCCAACGTCCTGACTTTC
CDR3 protein: CASSVASGSGANVLTF
clone size: .
D gene: TRBD2
V gene: TRBV9
J gene: TRBJ2-6

CDR3 DNA: TGTGCCAGCAGCCAAGACTCCTCGCGGGGCACAGATACGCAGTATTTT
CDR3 protein: CASSQDSSRGTDTQYF
clone size: .
D gene: .
V gene: TRBV4-2
J gene: TRBJ2-3

CDR3 DNA: TGTGCCAGCTCACCAATCAGGTCTAATGAAAAACTGTTTTTT
CDR3 protein: CASSPIRSNEKLFF
clone size: few
D gene: .
V gene: TRBV18
J gene: TRBJ1-4